Listed here are 17 T cell receptor beta chains from one sample, sequenced in a study of beta chain features in type 1 diabetes. The authors reverse transcribed all of the isolated RNA, so sequencing captured expressed TCRB transcripts. This table comes from immunoSEQ multiplex PCR, and its TCRdb copy is limited to in-frame clones, with some not included. The sample includes under 95,000 clones, around a third of them seen just once. The sequenced material came from stem cell memory CD4+ T cells from blood. The receptors here all came from a young woman in good health.

J is TRBJ2-3 and V is TRBV7-8; TRBD2 matches at 7 bases. V shed 6 bases and J 6 bases; nucleotides not matched to a gene: 9. Germline CDR1 SGHVS, CDR2 FQNEAQ. This CDR3 is 14 amino acids long. The CDR3 here is CASRGTNPWDTQYF. Here the CDR3 DNA reads TGTGCCAGCAGAGGGACTAACCCGTGGGATACGCAGTATTTT.

The genes are TRBV5-6 and TRBJ1-1; D is unclear. V shed 2 bases and J shed 4 bases, with 15 bases lying between them. This CDR3 is built from 15 residues. CDR1 is SGHDT, CDR2 YYEEEE, per germline. As DNA, the CDR3 is TGTGCCAGCAGCTTCGGGGTCAGTTTGGGCACTGAAGCTTTCTTT. Protein product: CASSFGVSLGTEAFF. Full variable domain (rest looked up from reference TRBV5-6 and TRBJ1-1): DAGVTQSPTHLIKTRGQQVTLRCSPKSGHDTVSWYQQALGQGPQFIFQYYEEEERQRGNFPDRFSGHQFPNYSSELNVNALLLGDSALYLCASSFGVSLGTEAFFGQGTRLTVV.

This clone was observed a few times. This chain joins TRBV5-4 and TRBJ2-7; TRBD2 aligns across 7 bases. CDR3 size: 14 residues. Germline CDR1 SGHNT, CDR2 YYREEE (reference sequence). Trimming at V came to 2 bases and at J to 2 bases, leaving 4 bases not matched to a gene. The CDR3 here is CASSLQRGTYEQYF. The DNA of the CDR3 is TGTGCCAGCAGCTTACAGCGGGGCACCTACGAGCAGTACTTC.

V and J are TRBV4-2 and TRBJ1-4, with TRBD1 matching 9 bases. J gave up 5 bases and V 3 bases, and 7 bases lay outside the gene matches. The germline V gene has CDR1 LGHNA and CDR2 YNFKEQ. The CDR3 has 16 residues. The CDR3 DNA follows: TGTGCCAGCAGCCAGAACCCGGGACAGGGAAATGAAAAACTGTTTTTT. Its translation: CASSQNPGQGNEKLFF.

The chain is built from TRBV30 and TRBJ1-2, with D maybe TRBD1 (6 bases). Germline V lookup: CDR1 GTSNPN, CDR2 SVGIG (reference sequence). The CDR3 extends over 15 amino acids. The V and J ends lost 2 bases and 4 bases respectively, with 17 bases between them. In DNA, the CDR3 is TGTGCCTGGAGTTATATAGGGGGTCTCGGCTATGGCTACACCTTC. Amino acid sequence: CAWSYIGGLGYGYTF.

Only one count was recorded for this clone. The chain links TRBV11-3 to TRBJ1-1; D might be TRBD1 (5 bases). CDR3 size: 14 residues. V gave up 5 bases and J gave up 2 bases, with 12 bases separating them. Germline CDR1 reads SGHNT; CDR2 reads YENEEA. The DNA for the CDR3 is TGTGCCAGCAGCAAATTAACAGGTAACACTGAAGCTTTCTTT. Amino acids: CASSKLTGNTEAFF.

The V gene is TRBV5-4, the J gene TRBJ1-4; D gene ambiguous. Deletions cut 0 bases from V and 4 bases from J, with 16 bases between. The CDR3 sequence is 17 residues long. Germline CDR1 and CDR2: SGHNT and YYREEE (reference sequence). The CDR3 sequence is CASSLGTPAGHNEKLFF. The CDR3 nucleotides read TGTGCCAGCAGCTTGGGTACTCCCGCTGGGCATAATGAAAAACTGTTTTTT. The complete variable domain, with remaining parts taken from reference TRBV5-4 and TRBJ1-4, reads ETGVTQSPTHLIKTRGQQVTLRCSSQSGHNTVSWYQQALGQGPQFIFQYYREEENGRGNFPPRFSGLQFPNYSSELNVNALELDDSALYLCASSLGTPAGHNEKLFFGSGTQLSVL.

The chain employs TRBV7-9 and TRBJ2-3; 9 bases agree with TRBD2. Germline loops: CDR1 SEHNR, CDR2 FQNEAQ (reference sequence). The trim removed 2 bases at V and 2 bases at J, leaving 2 bases unmatched. The CDR3 runs 15 residues. The DNA of the CDR3 is TGTGCCAGCAGCTTAAGCGGGGGGAACACAGATACGCAGTATTTT. Translated, it gives CASSLSGGNTDTQYF.

The V and J genes are TRBV18 and TRBJ2-3, with 11 bases that match TRBD2. The germline V gene encodes CDR1 KGHSH and CDR2 LQKENI. The CDR3 is 16 residues long. Trimming removed 4 bases from V and 0 bases from J; junction bases left unmatched: 3. CDR3 DNA: TGTGCCAGCTCACAGGGACTAGCGGCTAGCACAGATACGCAGTATTTT. Its translation is CASSQGLAASTDTQYF.

This clone was counted between two and nine times. The V call is TRBV5-1, the J call TRBJ2-7; the D gene is possibly TRBD2 (5 bases). The ends were cut back, 5 bases at V and 2 bases at J, with 11 bases in the middle. The CDR3 has 13 amino acids. Germline V gene sequence: CDR1 SGHRS, CDR2 YFSETQ. The CDR3 protein is CASSADYTYEQYF. The CDR3 nucleotides are TGCGCCAGCAGTGCCGACTATACCTACGAGCAGTACTTC.

V and J are TRBV6-4 and TRBJ2-1; possibly TRBD1 for D (7 bases). This CDR3 comprises 14 residues. V was cut by 10 bases and J by 1 base, with 14 bases left in between. Germline loops: CDR1 MRHNA, CDR2 SNTAGT. CDR3 sequence reads: CATRQGGSYNEQFF. CDR3 DNA: TGTGCCACCCGACAGGGAGGATCCTACAATGAGCAGTTCTTC.

In this sample, this clone turned up a few times. This rearrangement joins TRBV6-5 to TRBJ2-5; 7 bases are shared with TRBD1. This CDR3 region has 13 residues. The V and J ends lost 4 bases and 9 bases, in that order; junction bases with no gene match: 8. CDR1 and CDR2 from the germline V gene are MNHEY and SVGAGI. The CDR3 sequence is CASSSDRSFAQYF. CDR3 DNA: TGTGCCAGCAGTTCGGACAGGAGCTTCGCCCAGTACTTC.

This sequence joins TRBV7-2 and TRBJ1-1; D is unclear. Trimming took off 1 base at V and 5 bases at J, with 11 bases between the two ends. Per germline, CDR1 SGHTA and CDR2 FQGNSA. The CDR3 consists of 14 residues. Here the CDR3 DNA reads TGTGCCAGCAGCTTAGATCCAGAGGGTACTGAAGCTTTCTTT. It translates to CASSLDPEGTEAFF.

This clone was counted only a few times. The chain couples TRBV7-2 to TRBJ2-4; perhaps TRBD2 as D (6 bases). Germline CDR1 is SGHTA and CDR2 is FQGNSA. Trimming shortened V by 5 bases and J by 6 bases, and 11 bases separated the two germline ends. CDR3 size: 13 residues. Here the CDR3 DNA reads TGTGCCAGCAGCGGGCAGGAGGGAAACATTCAGTACTTC. Translated: CASSGQEGNIQYF.

This clone was seen more than once but under ten times. The V and J genes are TRBV29-1 and TRBJ2-2; 8 bases align to TRBD2. CDR3 length: 14 amino acids. The junction had 9 bases not matched to a gene; V was cut back by 7 bases and J by 5 bases. Per germline, CDR1 SQVTM and CDR2 ANQGSEA. CDR3 in amino acids: CSARAGRDTGELFF. CDR3 bases: TGCAGCGCACGGGCCGGGAGGGATACCGGGGAGCTGTTTTTT.

The chain links TRBV6-1 to TRBJ1-2; D is perhaps TRBD1 (5 bases). Trimming removed 1 base from V and 4 bases from J, with 10 bases in between. CDR3 size: 14 residues. CDR1 is MNHNS and CDR2 is SASEGT in the germline V gene. CDR3 loop: CASSEGQPAYGYTF. CDR3 in DNA: TGTGCCAGCAGTGAAGGACAGCCAGCCTATGGCTACACCTTC.

The sample holds a few counts of this clone. The chain is built from TRBV18 and TRBJ2-7; 11 bases match TRBD2. V lost 1 base to trimming and J lost 7 bases; unmatched junction nucleotides: 3. This CDR3 comprises 14 residues. Germline V gene data show CDR1 as KGHSH and CDR2 as LQKENI. CDR3 residues: CASSPQGLAGEQYF. CDR3 DNA: TGTGCCAGCTCACCACAAGGACTAGCGGGTGAGCAGTACTTC.